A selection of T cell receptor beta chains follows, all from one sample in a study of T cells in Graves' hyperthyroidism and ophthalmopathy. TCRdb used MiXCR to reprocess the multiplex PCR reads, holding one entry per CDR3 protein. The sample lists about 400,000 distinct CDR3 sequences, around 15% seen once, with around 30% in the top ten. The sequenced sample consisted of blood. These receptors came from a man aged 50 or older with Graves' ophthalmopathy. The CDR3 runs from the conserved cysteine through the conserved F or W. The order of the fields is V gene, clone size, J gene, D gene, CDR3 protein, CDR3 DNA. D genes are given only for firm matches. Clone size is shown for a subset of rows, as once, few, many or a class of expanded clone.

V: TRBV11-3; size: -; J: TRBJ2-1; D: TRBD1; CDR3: CASSIGTAYNEQFF; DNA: TGTGCCAGCAGCATAGGGACAGCCTACAATGAGCAGTTCTTC
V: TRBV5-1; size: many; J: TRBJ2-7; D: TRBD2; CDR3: CASSLGGLAGGRLDEQYF; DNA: TGCGCCAGCAGCTTGGGAGGACTAGCGGGTGGCCGTCTGGACGAGCAGTACTTC
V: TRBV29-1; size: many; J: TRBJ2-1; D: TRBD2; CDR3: CSVEEGLAGVNEQFF; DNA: TGCAGCGTTGAAGAAGGACTAGCGGGAGTTAATGAGCAGTTCTTC
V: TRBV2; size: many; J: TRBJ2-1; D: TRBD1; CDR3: CASTSTGGRSGSYNEQFF; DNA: TGTGCCAGCACCTCGACAGGGGGCCGTTCGGGCTCCTACAATGAGCAGTTCTTC
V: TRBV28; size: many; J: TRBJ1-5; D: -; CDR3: CANGRRNQPQHF; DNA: TGTGCCAACGGACGGAGAAATCAGCCCCAGCATTTT
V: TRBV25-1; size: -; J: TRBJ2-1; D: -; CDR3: CASSEMGPEQFF; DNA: TGTGCCAGCAGTGAAATGGGGCCTGAGCAGTTCTTC
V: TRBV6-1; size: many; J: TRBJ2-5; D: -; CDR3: CASSHPRDLKGGTQYF; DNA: TGTGCCAGCAGTCACCCCCGGGACCTTAAGGGGGGGACCCAGTACTTC
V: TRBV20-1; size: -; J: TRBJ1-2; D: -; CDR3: CSAKRGGALKDGYTF; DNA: TGCAGTGCTAAGAGAGGAGGAGCCTTAAAAGATGGCTACACCTTC
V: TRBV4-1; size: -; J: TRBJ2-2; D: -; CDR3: CASSQTFQGLTGELFF; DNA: TGCGCCAGCAGCCAAACATTCCAAGGGCTCACCGGGGAGCTGTTTTTT
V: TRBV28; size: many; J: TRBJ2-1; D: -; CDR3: CASSLVDKTVNNEQFF; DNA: TGTGCCAGCAGTTTGGTGGATAAGACAGTTAACAATGAGCAGTTCTTC
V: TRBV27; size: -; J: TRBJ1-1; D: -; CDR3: CASRPTWTQNTEAFF; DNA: TGTGCCAGCAGACCGACCTGGACCCAGAACACTGAAGCTTTCTTT
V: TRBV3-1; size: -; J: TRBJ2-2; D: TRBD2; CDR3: CASSQVPSGGELFF; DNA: TGTGCCAGCAGCCAAGTCCCTAGCGGGGGGGAGCTGTTTTTT
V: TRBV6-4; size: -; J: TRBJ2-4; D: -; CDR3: CASSPPQNRLAKNIQYF; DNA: TGTGCCAGCAGTCCCCCACAGAATCGACTAGCCAAAAACATTCAGTACTTC
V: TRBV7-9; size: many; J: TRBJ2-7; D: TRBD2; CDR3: CASSLGGLVAEQYF; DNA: TGTGCCAGCAGCTTAGGCGGACTAGTCGCCGAGCAGTACTTC
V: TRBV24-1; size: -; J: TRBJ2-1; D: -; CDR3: CATSDPPVNEQFF; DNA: TGTGCCACCAGTGATCCCCCCGTAAATGAGCAGTTCTTC
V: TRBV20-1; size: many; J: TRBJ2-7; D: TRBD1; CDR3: CSARDGQGSSYEQYF; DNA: TGCAGTGCTAGGGACGGACAGGGAAGCTCCTACGAGCAGTACTTC
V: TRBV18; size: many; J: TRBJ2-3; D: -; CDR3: CASVNTDTQYF; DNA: TGTGCCAGCGTGAACACAGATACGCAGTATTTT
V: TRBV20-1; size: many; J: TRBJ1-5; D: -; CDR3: CSARDHRMAYSNQPQHF; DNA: TGCAGTGCTAGAGATCACAGAATGGCATATAGCAATCAGCCCCAGCATTTT
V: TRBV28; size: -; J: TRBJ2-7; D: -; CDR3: CASSPGGTYEQYF; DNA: TGTGCCAGCAGTCCAGGTGGAACCTACGAGCAGTACTTC
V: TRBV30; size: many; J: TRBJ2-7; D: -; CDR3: CAWLRRGEQYF; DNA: TGTGCCTGGTTACGAAGGGGGGAGCAGTACTTC
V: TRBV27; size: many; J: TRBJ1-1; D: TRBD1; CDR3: CASSFKGAVTEAFF; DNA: TGTGCCAGCAGTTTTAAGGGGGCGGTCACTGAAGCTTTCTTT
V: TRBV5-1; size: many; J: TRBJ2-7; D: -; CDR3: CASSSNPGTASYEQYF; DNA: TGCGCCAGCAGCTCAAACCCCGGGACGGCCTCCTACGAGCAGTACTTC
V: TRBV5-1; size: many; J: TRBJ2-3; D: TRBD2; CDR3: CASSRISGRAQNTQYF; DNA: TGCGCCAGCAGCAGGATTAGCGGGAGGGCCCAAAATACGCAGTATTTT
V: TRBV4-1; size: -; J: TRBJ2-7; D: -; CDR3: CASSQDSVRNYYEQYF; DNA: TGCGCCAGCAGCCAAGATAGCGTCCGAAACTACTACGAGCAGTACTTC
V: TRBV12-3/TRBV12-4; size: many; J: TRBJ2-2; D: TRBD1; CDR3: CASSFRQGGIGELFF; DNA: TGTGCCAGCAGTTTTAGACAGGGTGGCATCGGGGAGCTGTTTTTT
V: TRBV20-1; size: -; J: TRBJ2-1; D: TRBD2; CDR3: CSARDPVASGSPSSYSEQFF; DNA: TGCAGTGCTAGAGATCCTGTGGCTAGCGGGAGCCCCAGCTCCTACAGTGAGCAGTTCTTC
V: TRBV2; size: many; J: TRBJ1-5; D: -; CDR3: CASRERYRSNQPQHF; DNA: TGTGCCAGCAGGGAAAGGTACCGGAGCAATCAGCCCCAGCATTTT
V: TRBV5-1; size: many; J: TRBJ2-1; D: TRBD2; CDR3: CASSSTGLAGLNEQFF; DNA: TGCGCCAGCAGCTCCACGGGACTAGCGGGACTCAATGAGCAGTTCTTC
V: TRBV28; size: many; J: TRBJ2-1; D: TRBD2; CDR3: CASSHTSGTIGEQFF; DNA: TGTGCCAGCAGCCACACTAGCGGGACGATAGGGGAGCAGTTCTTC
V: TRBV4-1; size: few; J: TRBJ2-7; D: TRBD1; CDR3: CASSQDYRQGRGEQYF; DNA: TGCGCCAGCAGCCAAGATTATCGACAGGGGAGAGGCGAGCAGTACTTC
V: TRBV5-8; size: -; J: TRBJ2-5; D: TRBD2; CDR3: CASSRGLAGVGETQYF; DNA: TGTGCCAGCAGCCGCGGACTAGCGGGAGTCGGTGAGACCCAGTACTTC
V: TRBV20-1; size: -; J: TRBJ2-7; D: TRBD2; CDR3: CSAGTSGYEQYF; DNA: TGCAGTGCCGGGACTAGCGGTTACGAGCAGTACTTC
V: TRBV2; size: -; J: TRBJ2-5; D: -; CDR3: CASNLSGRQETQYF; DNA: TGTGCCAGCAACCTATCGGGACGGCAAGAGACCCAGTACTTC
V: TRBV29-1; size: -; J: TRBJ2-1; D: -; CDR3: CSVLRRGPYNEQFF; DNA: TGCAGCGTTTTACGACGGGGGCCTTACAATGAGCAGTTCTTC
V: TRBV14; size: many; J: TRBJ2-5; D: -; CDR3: CASSAQKTQYF; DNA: TGTGCCAGCAGCGCTCAGAAGACCCAGTACTTC
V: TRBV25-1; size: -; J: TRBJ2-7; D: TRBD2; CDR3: CASSDTSSGRSDNEQYF; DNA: TGTGCCAGCAGTGACACCTCTAGCGGGAGGAGCGACAATGAGCAGTACTTC
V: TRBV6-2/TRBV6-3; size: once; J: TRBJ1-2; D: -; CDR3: CASTRTDSNYGYTF; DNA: TGTGCCAGCACCAGGACAGATTCTAACTATGGCTACACCTTC
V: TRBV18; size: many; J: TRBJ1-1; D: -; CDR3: CASSPPSKRNTEAFF; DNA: TGTGCCAGCTCACCACCGAGTAAACGTAACACTGAAGCTTTCTTT
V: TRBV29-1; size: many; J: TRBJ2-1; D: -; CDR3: CSVGLGGVDEQFF; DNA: TGCAGCGTTGGCCTAGGGGGGGTCGATGAGCAGTTCTTC
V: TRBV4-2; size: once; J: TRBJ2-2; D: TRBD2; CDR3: CASSQVGTSGSGELFF; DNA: TGTGCCAGCAGCCAAGTCGGGACTAGCGGGAGCGGGGAGCTGTTTTTT
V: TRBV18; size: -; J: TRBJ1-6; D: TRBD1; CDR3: CAGSPLSDRENSPLHF; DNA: TGTGCCGGCTCACCACTTTCGGACAGGGAAAATTCACCCCTCCACTTT
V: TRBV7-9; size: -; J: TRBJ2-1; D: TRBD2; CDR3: CASSLAPAGESYNEQFF; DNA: TGTGCCAGCAGCTTAGCGCCCGCGGGGGAATCCTACAATGAGCAGTTCTTC
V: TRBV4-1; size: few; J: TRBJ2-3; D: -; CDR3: CASSQDSGGRGAADTQYF; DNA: TGCGCCAGCAGCCAAGATTCTGGCGGGCGGGGAGCTGCAGATACGCAGTATTTT
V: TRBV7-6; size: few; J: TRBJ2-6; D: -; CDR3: CASSDLYSRAGANVLTF; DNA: TGTGCCAGCAGCGACCTATACTCTAGGGCTGGGGCCAACGTCCTGACTTTC
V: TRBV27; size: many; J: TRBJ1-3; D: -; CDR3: CASSLRARNGDTIYF; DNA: TGTGCCAGCAGTTTAAGGGCCAGGAACGGGGACACCATATATTTT
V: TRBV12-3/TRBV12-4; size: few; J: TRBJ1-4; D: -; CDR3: CASSFSYEKLFF; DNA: TGTGCCAGCAGTTTTTCTTATGAAAAACTGTTTTTT
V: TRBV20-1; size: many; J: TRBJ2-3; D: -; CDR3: CSAQTSTDTQYF; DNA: TGCAGTGCTCAGACAAGCACAGATACGCAGTATTTT
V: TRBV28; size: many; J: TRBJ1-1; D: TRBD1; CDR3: CASSGQGYNTEAFF; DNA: TGTGCCAGCAGCGGACAGGGGTATAACACTGAAGCTTTCTTT
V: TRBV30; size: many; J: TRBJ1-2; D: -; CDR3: CAWSVRTANYGYTF; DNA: TGTGCCTGGAGTGTGAGGACAGCCAACTATGGCTACACCTTC